This TCR beta chain emerged from a study of T cell responses to AZD1222 COVID-19 vaccine. Trimming removed 5 bases from V and 0 bases from J, with 11 bases in between. CDR3 size: 15 residues. Germline values: CDR1 SEHNR, CDR2 FQNEAQ (reference sequence). General study points: Two AZD1222 doses significantly raised spike-specific TCR breadth and depth over controls. Reportedly, close to half of spike-specific TCRs are directed against unmutated variant regions. Spike-wide coverage was observed for vaccine-associated CD4 TCRs, with dominant responses at 160-218 and 743-854.

The assay was immunoSEQ multiplex PCR, and TCRdb's table has in-frame clones only and misses some. The sample carries roughly 200,000 clones, more than 85% recorded once. A note on this clone: Its target is unknown.

This TCR was recovered from an adult who received the AZD1222 COVID-19 vaccine. The chain employs TRBV7-9 and TRBJ1-3; D is possibly TRBD1 (5 bases). This specimen consisted of peripheral blood, obtained 28 days after the second AZD1222 dose. This CDR3 reads CASSPQVNSGNTIYF. In nucleotides, the CDR3 is TGTGCCAGCAGCCCACAGGTCAACTCTGGAAACACCATATATTTT.